The 13 T cell receptor beta chains reported below all come from one sample, sequenced in a study of blood T cell repertoires in COVID-19. Assay: immunoSEQ multiplex PCR; the TCRdb copy retains only in-frame clones and omits some. This table has 410,000 or so clones, around nine tenths appearing once. Specimen: peripheral blood. These receptors were taken from a middle-aged woman with COVID-19, enrolled during active disease.

V and J are TRBV2 and TRBJ2-1, with TRBD1 matching 8 bases. Germline CDR1 and CDR2: SNHLY and FYNNEI. The CDR3 runs to 16 residues. V shed 7 bases and J 6 bases; nucleotides not matched to a gene: 14. The CDR3 nucleotides read TGTGCCAGCACCGGAACCGGACAGGGAAGATTCAATGAGCAGTTCTTC. Translation gives CASTGTGQGRFNEQFF.

This clone was detected a few times. The chain couples TRBV11-2 to TRBJ1-3; perhaps TRBD1 as D (5 bases). Germline V lookup: CDR1 SGHAT, CDR2 FQNNGV. The CDR3 consists of 18 residues. V lost 3 bases, J lost 0 bases, and 18 bases lay in between. CDR3 region: CASSLRFKGSSSGNTIYF. CDR3 in DNA: TGTGCCAGCAGCTTGCGTTTTAAGGGGTCCAGCTCTGGAAACACCATATATTTT. The complete variable domain, with remaining parts taken from reference TRBV11-2 and TRBJ1-3, reads EAGVAQSPRYKIIEKRQSVAFWCNPISGHATLYWYQQILGQGPKLLIQFQNNGVVDDSQLPKDRFSAERLKGVDSTLKIQPAKLEDSAVYLCASSLRFKGSSSGNTIYFGEGSWLTVV.

This chain joins TRBV27 and TRBJ1-3; 7 bases match TRBD1. CDR3 length: 13 amino acids. Germline V lookup: CDR1 MNHEY, CDR2 SMNVEV (reference sequence). V shed 5 bases and J 5 bases; nucleotides not matched to a gene: 3. The CDR3 loop is CASSAGQRNTIYF. CDR3 DNA sequence: TGTGCCAGCAGTGCGGGACAGAGAAACACCATATATTTT.

The chain links TRBV27 to TRBJ1-1; no firm D call. This CDR3 is built from 15 residues. Germline V gives CDR1 MNHEY, CDR2 SMNVEV (reference sequence). V shed 5 bases and J shed 0 bases, with 13 bases lying between them. The CDR3 DNA sequence: TGTGCCAGCAGTGTACAGTCCAACATGAACACTGAAGCTTTCTTT. This encodes CASSVQSNMNTEAFF.

The chain combines TRBV5-1 with TRBJ2-3; 10 bases line up with TRBD1. The germline gives CDR1 SGHRS, CDR2 YFSETQ. V dropped 7 bases and J dropped 2; count of bases not matched to a gene: 10. This CDR3 spans 16 amino acids. CDR3 sequence reads: CASRAGTGASTDTQYF. In nucleotides, the CDR3 is TGCGCCAGCCGCGCCGGGACAGGGGCCTCCACAGATACGCAGTATTTT.

The chain recombines TRBV2 with TRBJ1-2, with 7 bases that match TRBD1. Germline loops: CDR1 SNHLY, CDR2 FYNNEI. The ends lost 6 bases at V and 8 bases at J; junction bases unmatched: 12. This CDR3 is 14 amino acids long. The CDR3 bases are TGTGCCAGCAGGGACTCAGACAGGGAATGGGGCTACACCTTC. Protein sequence: CASRDSDREWGYTF.

This clone was counted once. V gene TRBV5-4 combines with J gene TRBJ1-4, with D possibly TRBD1 on 6 matching bases. The CDR3 contains 15 residues. V was cut by 4 bases and J by 8 bases, with 18 bases left in between. Germline values: CDR1 SGHNT, CDR2 YYREEE (reference sequence). The CDR3 loop is CASSQGQSDGEKLFF. DNA for the CDR3: TGTGCCAGCAGCCAAGGACAGAGCGATGGAGAAAAACTGTTTTTT. Using reference TRBV5-4 and TRBJ1-4 for the parts outside the CDR3, the full variable domain is ETGVTQSPTHLIKTRGQQVTLRCSSQSGHNTVSWYQQALGQGPQFIFQYYREEENGRGNFPPRFSGLQFPNYSSELNVNALELDDSALYLCASSQGQSDGEKLFFGSGTQLSVL.

V is TRBV28 and J is TRBJ2-3; no firm D call. Germline V gene lookup returns CDR1 MDHEN and CDR2 SYDVKM. The CDR3 totals 15 residues. Trimming stripped 9 bases from V and 1 base from J, with 17 bases between. The CDR3 DNA is TGTGCCAGTACAACCCCGGGTTGGGGCACAGATACGCAGTATTTT. Translation: CASTTPGWGTDTQYF.

The chain couples TRBV28 to TRBJ2-7, with 7 bases that match TRBD1. The V and J ends lost 10 bases and 3 bases, in that order; junction bases with no gene match: 6. The CDR3 consists of 12 residues. Germline CDR1 and CDR2: MDHEN and SYDVKM. This CDR3 reads CATRDSVYEQYF. The CDR3 DNA follows: TGTGCCACACGGGACAGTGTCTACGAGCAGTACTTC.

This clone was recorded only once. The V call is TRBV5-4, the J call TRBJ1-3; 9 nucleotides match TRBD1. The CDR3 covers 14 residues. The V gene end was trimmed by 2 bases and the J gene end by 5 bases; junction bases not matched to a gene: 2. Germline V gives CDR1 SGHNT, CDR2 YYREEE (reference sequence). In DNA, the CDR3 is TGTGCCAGCAGCTTCGGACAGGGGCGAAACACCATATATTTT. Residues: CASSFGQGRNTIYF.

This chain connects TRBV15 to TRBJ1-5; TRBD1 might be the D (5 bases). V was pared by 2 bases and J by 4 bases, with 18 bases between. The CDR3 extends over 17 amino acids. CDR1 is LNHNV and CDR2 is YYDKDF in the germline V gene (reference sequence). DNA of the CDR3: TGTGCCACCAGCAGAACCCACCTTGCTCCAGGGAATCAGCCCCAGCATTTT. Protein: CATSRTHLAPGNQPQHF.

V is TRBV7-2 and J is TRBJ1-5, with D perhaps TRBD1 (6 bases). Deletions cut 2 bases from V and 4 bases from J, with 12 bases between. The CDR3 contains 15 residues. The germline V gene has CDR1 SGHTA and CDR2 FQGNSA. This chain's CDR3 is CASSLSAGENQPQHF. CDR3 DNA sequence: TGTGCCAGCAGCTTATCGGCAGGGGAAAATCAGCCCCAGCATTTT.

This sequence joins TRBV13 and TRBJ1-1, with 10 bases aligning to TRBD1. The CDR3 length is 15 residues. CDR1 is PRHDT, CDR2 FYEKMQ, per germline (reference sequence). J was trimmed by 6 bases and V by 5 bases; bases with no gene match: 9. The CDR3 here is CASSKTGGAFSEAFF. In DNA, the CDR3 is TGTGCCAGCAGCAAGACAGGGGGCGCGTTCTCTGAAGCTTTCTTT.